This TCR beta chain was sequenced during a study of shared clonotypes between healthy human individuals. Regarding this clone: Its antigen is as yet unknown.

Sequencing was performed with immunoSEQ multiplex PCR; in TCRdb, only in-frame clones are kept and a portion is missing. This table has 2,500,000 or so clones, around nine tenths appearing once. Germline V gene data show CDR1 as SQVTM and CDR2 as ANQGSEA. Between the trimmed V and J ends, which lost 6 bases and 3 bases, there was a span of 15 bases. The CDR3 totals 13 residues. Study results and limitations: The study generally estimated greater richness for naive than memory subsets.

The rearrangement joins TRBV29-1 to TRBJ2-7; D not certain. What was sequenced was naive CD4+ T cells sorted from blood. The subset here: CD45RA+ positively selected. This TCR derives from a man between 18 and 35 years old in good health. The CDR3 region has the DNA TGCAGCGTCAAAAGAGACAAGTACTACGAGCAGTACTTC. Translating gives CSVKRDKYYEQYF.